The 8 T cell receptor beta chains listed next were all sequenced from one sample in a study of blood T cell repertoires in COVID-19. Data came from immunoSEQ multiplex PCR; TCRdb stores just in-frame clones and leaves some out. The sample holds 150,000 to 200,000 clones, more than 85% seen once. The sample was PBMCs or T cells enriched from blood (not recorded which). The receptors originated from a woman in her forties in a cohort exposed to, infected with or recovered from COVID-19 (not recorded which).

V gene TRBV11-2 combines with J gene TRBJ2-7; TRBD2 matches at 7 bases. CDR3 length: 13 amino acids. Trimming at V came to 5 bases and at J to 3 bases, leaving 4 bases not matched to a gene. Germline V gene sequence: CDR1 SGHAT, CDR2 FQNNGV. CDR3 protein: CASSPGGSYEQYF. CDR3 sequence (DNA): TGTGCCAGCAGCCCCGGGGGGAGCTACGAGCAGTACTTC. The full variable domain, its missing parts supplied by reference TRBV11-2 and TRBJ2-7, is EAGVAQSPRYKIIEKRQSVAFWCNPISGHATLYWYQQILGQGPKLLIQFQNNGVVDDSQLPKDRFSAERLKGVDSTLKIQPAKLEDSAVYLCASSPGGSYEQYFGPGTRLTVT.

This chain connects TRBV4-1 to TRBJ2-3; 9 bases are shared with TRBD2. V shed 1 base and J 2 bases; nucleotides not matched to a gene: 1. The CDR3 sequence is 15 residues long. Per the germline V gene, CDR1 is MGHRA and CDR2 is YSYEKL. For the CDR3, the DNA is TGCGCCAGCAGCCAAGGGGGACTAGCCACAGATACGCAGTATTTT. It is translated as CASSQGGLATDTQYF.

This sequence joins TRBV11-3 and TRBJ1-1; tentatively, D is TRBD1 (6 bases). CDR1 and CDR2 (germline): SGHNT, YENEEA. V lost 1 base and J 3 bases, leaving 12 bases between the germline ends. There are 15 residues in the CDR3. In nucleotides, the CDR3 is TGTGCCAGCAGCTTAGTGGGCAGGGGTGACACTGAAGCTTTCTTT. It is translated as CASSLVGRGDTEAFF.

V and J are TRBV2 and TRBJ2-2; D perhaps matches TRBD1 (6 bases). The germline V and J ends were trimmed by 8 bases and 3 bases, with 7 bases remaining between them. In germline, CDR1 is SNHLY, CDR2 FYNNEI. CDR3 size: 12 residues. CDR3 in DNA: TGTGCCAGCGGACAGTACACCGGGGAGCTGTTTTTT. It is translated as CASGQYTGELFF.

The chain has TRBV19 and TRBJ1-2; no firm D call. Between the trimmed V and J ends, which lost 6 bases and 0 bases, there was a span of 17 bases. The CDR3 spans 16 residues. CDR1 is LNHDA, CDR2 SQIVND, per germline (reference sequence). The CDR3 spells CASRLGTAFPNYGYTF. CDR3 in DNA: TGTGCCAGTAGATTGGGCACCGCTTTCCCTAACTATGGCTACACCTTC.

In nucleotides, the CDR3 is TGTGCCAGCAGCCCGACGGGACAGGGGGGTTATCATCAGCCCCAGCATTTT. It codes for CASSPTGQGGYHQPQHF. The rearrangement links TRBV3-1 (or the pseudogene TRBV3-2) to TRBJ1-5; the match to TRBD1 covers 11 bases. Germline-derived CDR1 and CDR2 are LGHDT and YNNKEL (reference sequence). The CDR3 loop spans 17 amino acids. V was pared by 4 bases and J by 5 bases, with 10 bases of the junction left unmatched.

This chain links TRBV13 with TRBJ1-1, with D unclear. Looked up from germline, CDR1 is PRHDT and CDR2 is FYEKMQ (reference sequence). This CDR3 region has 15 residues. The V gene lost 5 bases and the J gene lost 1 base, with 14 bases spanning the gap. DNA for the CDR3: TGTGCCAGCAGCCCACCCCCTAATCGGAACACTGAAGCTTTCTTT. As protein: CASSPPPNRNTEAFF.

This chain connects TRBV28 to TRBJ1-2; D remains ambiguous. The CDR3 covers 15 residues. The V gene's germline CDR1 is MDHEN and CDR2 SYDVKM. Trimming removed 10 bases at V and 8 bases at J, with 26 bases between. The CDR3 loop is CATTTEGAKYMGYTF. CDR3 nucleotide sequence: TGTGCCACTACTACCGAGGGCGCCAAATATATGGGCTACACCTTC.